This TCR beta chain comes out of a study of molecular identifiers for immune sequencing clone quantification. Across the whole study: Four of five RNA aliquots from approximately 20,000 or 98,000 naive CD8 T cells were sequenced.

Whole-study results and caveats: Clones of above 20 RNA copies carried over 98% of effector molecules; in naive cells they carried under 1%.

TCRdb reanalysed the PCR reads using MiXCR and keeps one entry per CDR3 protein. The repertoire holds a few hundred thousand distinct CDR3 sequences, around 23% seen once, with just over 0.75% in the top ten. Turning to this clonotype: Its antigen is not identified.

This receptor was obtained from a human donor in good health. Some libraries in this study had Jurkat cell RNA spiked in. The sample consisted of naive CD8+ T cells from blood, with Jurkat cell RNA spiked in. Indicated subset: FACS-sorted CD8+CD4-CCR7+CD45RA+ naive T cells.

CDR3 sequence reads: CASSLDGAGAYNEQFF. Written as DNA, the CDR3 is TGTGCCAGCAGCTTGGACGGAGCGGGGGCCTACAATGAGCAGTTCTTC. V and J are TRBV7-6 and TRBJ2-1; 8 bases match TRBD2. The CDR3 consists of 16 residues. Trimming cost V 3 bases and J 2 bases; bases outside gene matches: 6. In germline, CDR1 is SGHVS, CDR2 FNYEAQ.